The clone carrying this T cell receptor beta chain was seen many times. Its antigen is as yet unknown. This CDR3 spans 12 amino acids. Between the trimmed V and J ends, which lost 5 bases and 3 bases, there was a span of 7 bases. Per the germline V gene, CDR1 is SGHTA and CDR2 is FQGNSA. These data come from a study of T cell repertoires in cytomegalovirus infection. Background on the study: CMV epitopes that were recently identified and HLA-C-restricted were used alongside well-studied HLA-B-restricted ones. General observations from the study: The ex vivo response showed dominance by HLA-C-restricted CMV-specific TCR beta clonotypes.

Via MiXCR, TCRdb re-called the reads, giving one row per CDR3 protein. The repertoire holds about 310,000 distinct CDR3 sequences, with about 25% as singletons. The chain uses TRBV7-2 and TRBJ2-5; no clear D. The TCR was taken from a human donor in good health (CMV status not recorded). Some clones in this sample may be carry-over from other donors' samples. Sequenced here: cultured PBMCs, sampled from culture after CMV antigen stimulation. DNA of the CDR3: TGTGCCAGCAGCCCCGAGGAAGAGACCCAGTACTTC. This translates into CASSPEEETQYF.